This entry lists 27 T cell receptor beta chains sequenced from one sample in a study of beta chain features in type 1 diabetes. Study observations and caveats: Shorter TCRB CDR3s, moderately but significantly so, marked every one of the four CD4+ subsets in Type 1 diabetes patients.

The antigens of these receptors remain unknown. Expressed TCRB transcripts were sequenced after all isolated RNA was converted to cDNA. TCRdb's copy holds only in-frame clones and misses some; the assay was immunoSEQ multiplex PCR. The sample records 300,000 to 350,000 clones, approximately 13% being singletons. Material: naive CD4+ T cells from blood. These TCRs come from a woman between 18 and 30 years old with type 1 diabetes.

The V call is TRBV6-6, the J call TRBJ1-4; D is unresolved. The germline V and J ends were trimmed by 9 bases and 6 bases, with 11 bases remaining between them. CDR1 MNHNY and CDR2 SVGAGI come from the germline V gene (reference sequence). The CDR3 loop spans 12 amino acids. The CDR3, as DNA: TGTGCCAGTACGAGGAGGGATGAAAAACTGTTTTTT. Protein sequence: CASTRRDEKLFF.

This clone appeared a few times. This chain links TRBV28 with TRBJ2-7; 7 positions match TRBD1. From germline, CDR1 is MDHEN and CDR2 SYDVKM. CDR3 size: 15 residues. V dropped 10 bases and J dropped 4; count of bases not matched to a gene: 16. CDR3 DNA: TGTGCCACCGTCGAGGGGGCGGGCCCCTTTTACGAGCAGTACTTC. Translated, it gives CATVEGAGPFYEQYF. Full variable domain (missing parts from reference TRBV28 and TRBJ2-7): DVKVTQSSRYLVKRTGEKVFLECVQDMDHENMFWYRQDPGLGLRLIYFSYDVKMKEKGDIPEGYSVSREKKERFSLILESASTNQTSMYLCATVEGAGPFYEQYFGPGTRLTVT.

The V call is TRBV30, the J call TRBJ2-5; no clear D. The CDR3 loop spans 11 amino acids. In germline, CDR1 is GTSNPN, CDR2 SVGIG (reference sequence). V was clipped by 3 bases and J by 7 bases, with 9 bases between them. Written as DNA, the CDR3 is TGTGCCTGGAGGTTCTTCGGGACCCAGTACTTC. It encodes CAWRFFGTQYF.

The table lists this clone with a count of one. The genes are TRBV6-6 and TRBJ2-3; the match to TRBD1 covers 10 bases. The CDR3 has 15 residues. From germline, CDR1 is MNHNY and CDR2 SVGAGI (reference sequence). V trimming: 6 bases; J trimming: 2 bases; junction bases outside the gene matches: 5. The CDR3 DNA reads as TGTGCCAGCAGGGGGGGACAGGGGATCACAGATACGCAGTATTTT. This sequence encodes CASRGGQGITDTQYF.

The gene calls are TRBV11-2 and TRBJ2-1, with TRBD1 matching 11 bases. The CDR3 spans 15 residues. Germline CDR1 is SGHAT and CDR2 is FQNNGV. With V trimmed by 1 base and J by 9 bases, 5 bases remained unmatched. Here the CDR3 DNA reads TGTGCCAGCAGCTTAGGGGACAGGGGGTCCGGTGAGCAGTTCTTC. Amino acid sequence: CASSLGDRGSGEQFF.

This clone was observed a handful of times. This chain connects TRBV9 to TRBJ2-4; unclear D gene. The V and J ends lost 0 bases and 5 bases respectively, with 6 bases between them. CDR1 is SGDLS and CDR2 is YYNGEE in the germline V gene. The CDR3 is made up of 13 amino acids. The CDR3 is CASSVGVQNIQYF. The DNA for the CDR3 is TGTGCCAGCAGCGTAGGAGTACAAAACATTCAGTACTTC.

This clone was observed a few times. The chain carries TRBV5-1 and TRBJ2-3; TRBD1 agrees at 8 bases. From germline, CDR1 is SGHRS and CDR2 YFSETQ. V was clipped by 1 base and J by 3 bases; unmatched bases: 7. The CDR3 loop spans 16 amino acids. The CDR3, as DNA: TGCGCCAGCAGCTTGTCGGACAGGGCGTTTACAGATACGCAGTATTTT. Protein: CASSLSDRAFTDTQYF.

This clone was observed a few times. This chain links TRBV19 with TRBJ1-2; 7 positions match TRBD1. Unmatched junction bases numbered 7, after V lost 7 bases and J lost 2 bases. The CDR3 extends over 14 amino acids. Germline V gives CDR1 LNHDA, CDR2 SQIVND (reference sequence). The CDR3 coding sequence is TGTGCCAGTAAAGACAGGGTTGGCAACTATGGCTACACCTTC. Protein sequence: CASKDRVGNYGYTF.

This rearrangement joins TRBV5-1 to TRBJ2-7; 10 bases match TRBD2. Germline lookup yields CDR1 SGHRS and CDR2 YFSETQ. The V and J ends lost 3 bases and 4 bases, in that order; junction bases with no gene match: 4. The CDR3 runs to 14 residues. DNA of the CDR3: TGCGCCAGCAGCTCGGGACTAGCGCCTTACGAGCAGTACGTC. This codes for CASSSGLAPYEQYV.

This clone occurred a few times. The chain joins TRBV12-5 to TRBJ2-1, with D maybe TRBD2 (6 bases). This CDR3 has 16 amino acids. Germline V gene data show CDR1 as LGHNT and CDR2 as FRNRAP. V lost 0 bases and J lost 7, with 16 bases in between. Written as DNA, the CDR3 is TGTGCTAGTGGTTTGGTACTGGGACTCTCCTCGAATGAGCAGTTCTTC. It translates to CASGLVLGLSSNEQFF.

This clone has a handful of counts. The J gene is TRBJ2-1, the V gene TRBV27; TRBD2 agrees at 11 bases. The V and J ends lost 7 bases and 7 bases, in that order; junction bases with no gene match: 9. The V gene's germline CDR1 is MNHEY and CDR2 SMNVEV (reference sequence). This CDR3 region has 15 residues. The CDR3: CASTSLAGGENEQFF. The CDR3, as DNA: TGTGCCAGCACCTCTCTAGCGGGAGGAGAGAATGAGCAGTTCTTC.

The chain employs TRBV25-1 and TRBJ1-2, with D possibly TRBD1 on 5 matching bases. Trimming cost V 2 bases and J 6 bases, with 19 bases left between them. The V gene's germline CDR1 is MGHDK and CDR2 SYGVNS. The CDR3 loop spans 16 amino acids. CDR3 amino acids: CASSEAGVAGIDGYTF. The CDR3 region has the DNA TGTGCCAGCAGTGAAGCAGGAGTGGCAGGGATCGATGGCTACACCTTC.

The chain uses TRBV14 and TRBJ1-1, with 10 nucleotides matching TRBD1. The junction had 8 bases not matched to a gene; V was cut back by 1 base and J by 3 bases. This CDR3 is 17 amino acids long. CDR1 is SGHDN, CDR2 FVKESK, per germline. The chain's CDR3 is CASSQVRGQGQYTEAFF. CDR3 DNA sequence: TGTGCCAGCAGCCAAGTACGGGGACAGGGGCAATACACTGAAGCTTTCTTT. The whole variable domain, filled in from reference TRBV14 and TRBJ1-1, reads EAGVTQFPSHSVIEKGQTVTLRCDPISGHDNLYWYRRVMGKEIKFLLHFVKESKQDESGMPNNRFLAERTGGTYSTLKVQPAELEDSGVYFCASSQVRGQGQYTEAFFGQGTRLTVV.

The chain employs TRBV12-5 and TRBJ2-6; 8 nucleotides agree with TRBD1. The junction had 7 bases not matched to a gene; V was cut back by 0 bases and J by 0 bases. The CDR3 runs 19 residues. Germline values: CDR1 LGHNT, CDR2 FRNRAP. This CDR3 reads CASGLVPGQAPSGANVLTF. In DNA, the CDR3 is TGTGCTAGTGGTTTGGTCCCGGGACAGGCACCCTCTGGGGCCAACGTCCTGACTTTC.

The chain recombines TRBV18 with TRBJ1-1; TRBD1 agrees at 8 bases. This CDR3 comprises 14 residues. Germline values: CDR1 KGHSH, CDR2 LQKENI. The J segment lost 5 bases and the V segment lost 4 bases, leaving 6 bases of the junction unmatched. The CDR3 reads CASSLDRVGTEAFF. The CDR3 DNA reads TGTGCCAGCTCACTGGACAGGGTGGGGACTGAAGCTTTCTTT.

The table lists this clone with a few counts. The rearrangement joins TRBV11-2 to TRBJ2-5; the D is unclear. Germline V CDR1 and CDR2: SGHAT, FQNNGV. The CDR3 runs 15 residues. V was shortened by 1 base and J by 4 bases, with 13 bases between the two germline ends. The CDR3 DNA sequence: TGTGCCAGCAGCTTAGTCCCCGACTGGCGAGAGACCCAGTACTTC. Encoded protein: CASSLVPDWRETQYF.

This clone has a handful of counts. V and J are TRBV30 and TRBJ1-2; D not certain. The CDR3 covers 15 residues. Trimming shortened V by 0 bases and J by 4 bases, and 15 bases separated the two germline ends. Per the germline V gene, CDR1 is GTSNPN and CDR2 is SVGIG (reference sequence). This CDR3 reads CAWSVSPVGIYGYTF. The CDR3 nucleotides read TGTGCCTGGAGTGTATCCCCCGTGGGCATCTATGGCTACACCTTC.

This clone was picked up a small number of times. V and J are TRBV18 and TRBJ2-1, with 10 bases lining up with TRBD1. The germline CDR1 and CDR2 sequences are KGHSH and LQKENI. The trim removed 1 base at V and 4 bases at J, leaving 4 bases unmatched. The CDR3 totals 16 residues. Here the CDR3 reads CASSPRDRGVYNEQFF. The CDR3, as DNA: TGTGCCAGCTCACCACGGGACAGGGGTGTTTACAATGAGCAGTTCTTC.

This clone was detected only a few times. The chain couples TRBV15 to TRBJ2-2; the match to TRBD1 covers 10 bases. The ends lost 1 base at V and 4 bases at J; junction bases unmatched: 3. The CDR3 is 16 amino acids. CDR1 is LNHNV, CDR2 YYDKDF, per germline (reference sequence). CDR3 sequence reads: CATSRGQGAGTGELFF. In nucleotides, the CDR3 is TGTGCCACCAGCAGAGGACAGGGGGCGGGCACCGGGGAGCTGTTTTTT.

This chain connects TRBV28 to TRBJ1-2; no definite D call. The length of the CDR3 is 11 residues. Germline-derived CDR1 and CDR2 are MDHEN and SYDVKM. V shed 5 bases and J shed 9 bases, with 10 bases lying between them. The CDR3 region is CASSTGSRYTF. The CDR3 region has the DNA TGTGCCAGCAGTACGGGGTCCCGCTACACCTTC.

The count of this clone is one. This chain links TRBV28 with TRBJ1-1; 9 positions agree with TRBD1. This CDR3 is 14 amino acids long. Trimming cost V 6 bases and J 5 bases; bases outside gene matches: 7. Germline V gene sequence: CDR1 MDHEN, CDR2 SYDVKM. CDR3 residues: CASSLGTGKTEAFF. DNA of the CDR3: TGTGCCAGCAGCCTTGGGACAGGGAAAACTGAAGCTTTCTTT.

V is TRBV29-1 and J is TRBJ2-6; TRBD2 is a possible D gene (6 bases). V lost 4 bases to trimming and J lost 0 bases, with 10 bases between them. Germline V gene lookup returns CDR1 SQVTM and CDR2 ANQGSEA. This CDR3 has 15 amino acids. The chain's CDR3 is CSVAGVFSGANVLTF. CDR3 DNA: TGCAGCGTTGCGGGGGTATTCTCTGGGGCCAACGTCCTGACTTTC.

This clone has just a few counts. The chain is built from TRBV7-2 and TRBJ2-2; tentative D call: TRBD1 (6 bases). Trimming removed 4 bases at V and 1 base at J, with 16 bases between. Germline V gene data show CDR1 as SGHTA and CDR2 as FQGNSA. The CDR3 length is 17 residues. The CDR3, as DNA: TGTGCCAGCAGCTCCCCACAGGGAATTGTGAACACCGGGGAGCTGTTTTTT. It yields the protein CASSSPQGIVNTGELFF.

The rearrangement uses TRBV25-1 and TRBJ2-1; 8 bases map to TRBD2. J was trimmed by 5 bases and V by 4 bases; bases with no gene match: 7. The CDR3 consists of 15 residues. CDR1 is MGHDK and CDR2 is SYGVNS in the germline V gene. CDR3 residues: CASSGPAGVDNEQFF. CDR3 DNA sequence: TGTGCCAGCAGTGGTCCAGCGGGAGTAGACAATGAGCAGTTCTTC.

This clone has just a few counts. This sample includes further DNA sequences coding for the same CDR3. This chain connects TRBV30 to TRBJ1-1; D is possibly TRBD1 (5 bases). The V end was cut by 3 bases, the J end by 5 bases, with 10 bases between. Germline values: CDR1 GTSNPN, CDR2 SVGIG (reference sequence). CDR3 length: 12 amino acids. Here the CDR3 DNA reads TGTGCCTGGAGGGACCGGGGGACTGAAGCTTTCTTT. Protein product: CAWRDRGTEAFF.

The CDR3 sequence: CASSSTSREQYF. The CDR3 DNA follows: TGTGCCAGCAGTTCAACTAGCCGCGAGCAGTACTTC. V and J are TRBV7-2 and TRBJ2-7, with D maybe TRBD2 (6 bases). The CDR3 is 12 residues long. The germline gives CDR1 SGHTA, CDR2 FQGNSA. Trimming cost V 6 bases and J 6 bases, with 12 bases left between them.

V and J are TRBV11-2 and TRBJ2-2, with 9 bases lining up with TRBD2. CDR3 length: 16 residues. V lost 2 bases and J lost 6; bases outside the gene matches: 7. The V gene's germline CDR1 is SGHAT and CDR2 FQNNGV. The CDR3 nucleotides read TGTGCCAGCAGCTTACATAGCGGGAGTTTCGCCGGGGAGCTGTTTTTT. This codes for CASSLHSGSFAGELFF.